The 7 T cell receptor beta chains below all came from one sample that was sequenced in a study of blood T cell repertoires in COVID-19. Assay used: immunoSEQ multiplex PCR; TCRdb lists only in-frame clones, some missing. The sample shows fewer than 400,000 clones, approximately 90% of them seen only once. Sequenced sample: PBMCs or T cells enriched from blood (not recorded which). Receptors were obtained from a woman in her twenties or thirties who had been exposed to COVID-19.

The V call is TRBV7-2, the J call TRBJ1-4, with no clear D. CDR1 is SGHTA, CDR2 FQGNSA, per germline. The CDR3 sequence is 15 residues long. Trimming took 1 base from V and 5 from J, leaving 11 bases between them. CDR3 loop: CASSLVAGVNEKLFF. DNA of the CDR3: TGTGCCAGCAGCTTAGTCGCCGGAGTGAATGAAAAACTGTTTTTT. The full variable domain, its missing parts supplied by reference TRBV7-2 and TRBJ1-4, is GAGVSQSPSNKVTEKGKDVELRCDPISGHTALYWYRQSLGQGLEFLIYFQGNSAPDKSGLPSDRFSAERTGGSVSTLTIQRTQQEDSAVYLCASSLVAGVNEKLFFGSGTQLSVL.

This clone was seen a few times. The chain has TRBV19 and TRBJ2-7; perhaps TRBD1 as D (5 bases). The CDR3 covers 14 residues. With 1 base removed from V and 7 bases from J, the gap between germline ends came to 14 bases. In germline, CDR1 is LNHDA, CDR2 SQIVND (reference sequence). DNA for the CDR3: TGTGCCAGTAGTATAGGGCGACAGTTTGGAGAGCAGTACTTC. The encoded protein is CASSIGRQFGEQYF.

This chain links TRBV7-2 with TRBJ2-5, with D perhaps matching TRBD1 (5 bases). V was cut by 4 bases and J by 2 bases, with 14 bases left in between. The CDR3 is made up of 15 amino acids. CDR1 SGHTA and CDR2 FQGNSA come from the germline V gene. CDR3 in amino acids: CASSSKVGQQETQYF. CDR3 nucleotides: TGTGCCAGCAGCTCCAAGGTGGGGCAGCAAGAGACCCAGTACTTC.

The V and J genes are TRBV3-1 (or the pseudogene TRBV3-2) and TRBJ2-2, with 8 bases matching TRBD2. Trimming cost V 4 bases and J 7 bases; bases outside gene matches: 8. The CDR3 spans 15 residues. Germline CDR1 reads LGHDT; CDR2 reads YNNKEL (reference sequence). This CDR3 reads CASSPQRGFSGELFF. The CDR3 nucleotides read TGTGCCAGCAGCCCTCAGCGGGGGTTTAGCGGGGAGCTGTTTTTT.

The V gene is TRBV5-1, the J gene TRBJ1-1; D is possibly TRBD1 (6 bases). The germline V gene encodes CDR1 SGHRS and CDR2 YFSETQ. The CDR3 consists of 16 residues. Trimming took off 0 bases at V and 0 bases at J, with 12 bases between the two ends. This CDR3 reads CASSLEGGAMNTEAFF. The CDR3 DNA reads TGCGCCAGCAGCTTGGAAGGGGGGGCCATGAACACTGAAGCTTTCTTT.

This clone has a single count. This chain joins TRBV3-1 (or the pseudogene TRBV3-2) and TRBJ1-5, with D possibly being TRBD1 (6 bases). Deletions cut 6 bases from V and 4 bases from J, with 13 bases between. This CDR3 region has 14 residues. Germline assignment: CDR1 LGHDT and CDR2 YNNKEL (reference sequence). CDR3 region: CASRQTGSNQPQHF. CDR3 sequence (DNA): TGTGCCAGCAGGCAAACAGGGTCGAATCAGCCCCAGCATTTT.

The J gene is TRBJ2-1, the V gene TRBV7-2, with unresolved D. Trimming pared 1 base from V and 0 bases from J, leaving 4 bases between. Per the germline V gene, CDR1 is SGHTA and CDR2 is FQGNSA. CDR3 size: 14 residues. The CDR3 nucleotides are TGTGCCAGCAGCTTAGAGAGCTCCTACAATGAGCAGTTCTTC. Its translation is CASSLESSYNEQFF.